These 24 T cell receptor beta chains originate from one sample sequenced in a study of early T cells in non-severe SARS-CoV-2 infection. TCRdb reprocessed the 5' RACE reads with MiXCR, giving one entry per CDR3 protein. Here the sample spans tens of thousands of distinct CDR3 sequences, 7.5% to 10% being singletons. The sequenced sample consisted of whole blood. These receptors all come from an adult who was a healthcare worker with PCR-confirmed SARS-CoV-2 infection or an uninfected control (not recorded which).

This clonotype was counted ten times or more. V usage is TRBV28 and J usage is TRBJ2-1, with TRBD2 matching 12 bases. Germline CDR1 is MDHEN and CDR2 is SYDVKM. The CDR3 sequence is 15 residues long. Trimming at V came to 6 bases and at J to 4 bases, leaving 4 bases not matched to a gene. CDR3 residues: CASSLAGGGYNEQFF. CDR3 bases: TGTGCCAGCAGCCTAGCGGGAGGGGGTTACAATGAGCAGTTCTTC.

The chain employs TRBV12-3 or TRBV12-4 and TRBJ2-7; 9 nucleotides agree with TRBD2. V shed 1 base, J shed 6 bases, and the junction held 7 bases outside the gene matches. This CDR3 is built from 15 residues. The CDR3 is CASSLGLAGFFEQYF. The CDR3 bases are TGTGCCAGCAGTTTAGGGCTAGCGGGATTCTTCGAGCAGTACTTC.

This clonotype was observed at least ten times. The V gene is TRBV7-9, the J gene TRBJ1-2, with no clear D. Germline CDR1 and CDR2: SEHNR and FQNEAQ (reference sequence). There are 14 residues in the CDR3. Trimming removed 5 bases from V and 4 bases from J, with 14 bases in between. The CDR3 nucleotides are TGTGCCAGCAGCCCTCAGCCATGGACCTATGGCTACACCTTC. Protein product: CASSPQPWTYGYTF.

This clonotype appeared many times. The chain combines TRBV4-2 with TRBJ1-4, with 8 bases matching TRBD1. Germline values: CDR1 LGHNA, CDR2 YNFKEQ. This CDR3 contains 14 residues. V was pared by 3 bases and J by 7 bases, with 4 bases of the junction left unmatched. The DNA of the CDR3 is TGTGCCAGCAGCCAGGACAGGGTGGCTGAAAAACTGTTTTTT. Protein: CASSQDRVAEKLFF.

This clonotype showed up many times. CDR3 sequence: CSARDYLTGTGELFF. The CDR3 region has the DNA TGCAGTGCTAGAGATTATCTGACTGGCACCGGGGAGCTGTTTTTT. The chain has TRBV20-1 and TRBJ2-2; D not resolved. Trimming took off 0 bases at V and 4 bases at J, with 12 bases between the two ends. CDR1 and CDR2 (germline): DFQATT, SNEGSKA (reference sequence). The CDR3 has 15 amino acids.

This clonotype has at least ten counts. CDR3 nucleotide sequence: TGTGCCAGCAGCCCTAGACAGGGGGGGGACACAGATACGCAGTATTTT. It yields the protein CASSPRQGGDTDTQYF. The chain carries TRBV7-2 and TRBJ2-3, with 9 nucleotides matching TRBD1. The trim removed 5 bases at V and 2 bases at J, leaving 8 bases unmatched. This CDR3 comprises 16 residues. The V gene's germline CDR1 is SGHTA and CDR2 FQGNSA.

The genes are TRBV5-1 and TRBJ2-4; no clear D gene. This CDR3 is built from 13 residues. The V gene's germline CDR1 is SGHRS and CDR2 YFSETQ. Between the trimmed V and J ends, which lost 1 base and 8 bases, there was a span of 10 bases. CDR3 coding DNA: TGCGCCAGCAGCTTGAGCGTCTTTGACATTCAGTACTTC. Residues: CASSLSVFDIQYF.

The table lists this clonotype with many counts. The V gene is TRBV6-5, the J gene TRBJ1-2, with D possibly being TRBD1 (6 bases). CDR3 length equals 14 residues. V lost 8 bases and J 8 bases, leaving 21 bases between the germline ends. Germline V gene lookup returns CDR1 MNHEY and CDR2 SVGAGI. Written as DNA, the CDR3 is TGTGCCAGCCAGGGGTCGGACGGAATAAAGGGCTACACCTTC. This codes for CASQGSDGIKGYTF.

V is TRBV20-1 and J is TRBJ2-3, with a possible D match to TRBD1 (6 bases). V lost 6 bases and J 6 bases, leaving 13 bases between the germline ends. CDR3 length: 12 residues. The germline gives CDR1 DFQATT, CDR2 SNEGSKA (reference sequence). The CDR3: CSAEQGRDTQYF. The CDR3 DNA reads as TGCAGTGCCGAGCAGGGGCGCGATACGCAGTATTTT.

This clonotype was seen only a few times. The chain recombines TRBV14 with TRBJ2-1, with 8 nucleotides matching TRBD2. Looked up from germline, CDR1 is SGHDN and CDR2 is FVKESK. J lost 6 bases, V lost 1 base, and 8 bases had no gene match. This CDR3 contains 16 residues. CDR3 in amino acids: CASSQVGTRGVNEQFF. CDR3 in DNA: TGTGCCAGCAGCCAAGTTGGGACTAGGGGGGTCAATGAGCAGTTCTTC.

In this sample, this clonotype turned up once. The chain has TRBV6-2 or TRBV6-3 and TRBJ2-1, with D unclear. Trimming shortened V by 2 bases and J by 2 bases, and 1 base separated the two germline ends. The CDR3 totals 12 residues. The germline V gene encodes CDR1 MNHEY and CDR2 SVGEGT. CDR3 bases: TGTGCCAGCAGTTACACCTACAATGAGCAGTTCTTC. Its translation is CASSYTYNEQFF.

This clonotype occurred a few times. The rearrangement links TRBV7-9 to TRBJ1-1; weak D call: TRBD1 (5 bases). Germline V lookup: CDR1 SEHNR, CDR2 FQNEAQ (reference sequence). Deletions cut 3 bases from V and 6 bases from J, with 17 bases between. CDR3 size: 15 residues. The CDR3 DNA is TGTGCCAGCAGCTTTCCGGGGCGGGGATTCGCTGAAGCTTTCTTT. Protein product: CASSFPGRGFAEAFF.

This clonotype came up once. This may arise from a read error, as a much more abundant clone is one base away. The rearrangement links TRBV29-1 to TRBJ1-1; D is possibly TRBD1 (5 bases). This CDR3 is built from 12 residues. Germline CDR1 SQVTM, CDR2 ANQGSEA. Trimming pared 6 bases from V and 10 bases from J, leaving 18 bases between. CDR3 bases: TGCAGCGTCGCACTCTTCCGGGACGGAGCTTTCTTT. Translation: CSVALFRDGAFF.

This clonotype was seen many times. V gene TRBV19 combines with J gene TRBJ1-2; the D gene is possibly TRBD1 (6 bases). Trimming stripped 7 bases from V and 5 bases from J, with 11 bases between. Germline values: CDR1 LNHDA, CDR2 SQIVND (reference sequence). CDR3 length equals 12 residues. For the CDR3, the DNA is TGTGCCAGTATGGGGGCGTTATATGGCTACACCTTC. It yields the protein CASMGALYGYTF. Drawing the rest from reference TRBV19 and TRBJ1-2, the complete variable domain is DGGITQSPKYLFRKEGQNVTLSCEQNLNHDAMYWYRQDPGQGLRLIYYSQIVNDFQKGDIAEGYSVSREKKESFPLTVTSAQKNPTAFYLCASMGALYGYTFGSGTRLTVV.

This clonotype has a count of ten or more. This rearrangement joins TRBV6-2 or TRBV6-3 to TRBJ1-5; a weak D match, TRBD1 (6 bases). The germline V gene has CDR1 MNHEY and CDR2 SVGEGT. Trimming removed 7 bases at V and 3 bases at J, with 13 bases between. This CDR3 region has 14 residues. CDR3 nucleotide sequence: TGTGCCAGCACTCCAGGACAGTTCAATCAGCCCCAGCATTTT. Encoded protein: CASTPGQFNQPQHF.

The rearrangement links TRBV28 to TRBJ2-3; 8 bases are a match to TRBD2. This CDR3 is 15 amino acids long. Germline values: CDR1 MDHEN, CDR2 SYDVKM. With 7 bases clipped from V and 5 bases from J, the junction kept 11 bases outside the gene matches. In DNA form, the CDR3 reads TGTGCCAGCACTGTGGGGGGTAGCGGGAAAGATACGCAGTATTTT. This gives the protein CASTVGGSGKDTQYF.

The table lists this clonotype with many counts. This rearrangement joins TRBV7-9 to TRBJ2-7; 8 bases agree with TRBD2. The ends lost 3 bases at V and 6 bases at J; junction bases unmatched: 4. The CDR3 has 13 residues. CDR1 SEHNR and CDR2 FQNEAQ come from the germline V gene (reference sequence). CDR3 in amino acids: CASSFAGGLEQYF. DNA for the CDR3: TGTGCCAGCAGCTTTGCGGGAGGCCTCGAGCAGTACTTC.

This chain links TRBV29-1 with TRBJ1-1; maybe TRBD1 (6 bases). The CDR3 sequence is 12 residues long. V dropped 4 bases and J dropped 5 bases, with 11 bases sitting between them. Germline CDR1 and CDR2: SQVTM and ANQGSEA. This CDR3 is CSVVRGFTEAFF. The CDR3 DNA is TGCAGCGTTGTCAGGGGTTTTACTGAAGCTTTCTTT.

This clonotype was counted only a few times. The V gene is TRBV29-1, the J gene TRBJ2-7, with TRBD1 matching 7 bases. The V segment lost 2 bases and the J segment 6 bases; nucleotides outside the gene matches: 7. The CDR3 has 13 residues. The germline gives CDR1 SQVTM, CDR2 ANQGSEA. CDR3 sequence reads: CSVESSTGFEQYF. The CDR3 DNA reads as TGCAGCGTTGAATCCTCGACAGGGTTCGAGCAGTACTTC.

This clonotype has only a few counts. The chain is built from TRBV7-2 and TRBJ2-7; 7 nucleotides match TRBD2. This CDR3 spans 14 amino acids. The germline V gene has CDR1 SGHTA and CDR2 FQGNSA. With 5 bases clipped from V and 0 bases from J, the junction kept 4 bases outside the gene matches. This CDR3 reads CASSRDYSSYEQYF. As DNA, the CDR3 is TGTGCCAGCAGCCGGGACTACAGCTCCTACGAGCAGTACTTC.

The chain uses TRBV4-3 and TRBJ2-1; perhaps TRBD1 as D (5 bases). From germline, CDR1 is LGHNA and CDR2 YSLEER. V shed 4 bases and J shed 8 bases, with 15 bases lying between them. CDR3 size: 14 residues. CDR3 amino acids: CASSPYLWGDEQFF. The CDR3 nucleotides read TGCGCCAGCAGCCCCTACCTCTGGGGCGATGAGCAGTTCTTC.

This clonotype was seen many times. This sequence joins TRBV27 and TRBJ2-2; no reliable D call. The CDR3 runs to 11 residues. The germline V gene has CDR1 MNHEY and CDR2 SMNVEV (reference sequence). V lost 8 bases to trimming and J lost 5 bases, with 6 bases between them. The CDR3 coding sequence is TGTGCCAGCTCGAGGACCGGGGAGCTGTTTTTT. As protein: CASSRTGELFF.

The chain employs TRBV29-1 and TRBJ2-4; D possibly corresponds to TRBD2 (5 bases). The germline V and J ends were trimmed by 1 base and 4 bases, with 11 bases remaining between them. The CDR3 is made up of 14 amino acids. The germline V gene encodes CDR1 SQVTM and CDR2 ANQGSEA. As DNA, the CDR3 is TGCAGCGTTGAAGGTCGGGGAACTAAAAACATTCAGTACTTC. Encoded protein: CSVEGRGTKNIQYF. The full variable domain, completed using reference TRBV29-1 and TRBJ2-4, is SAVISQKPSRDICQRGTSLTIQCQVDSQVTMMFWYRQQPGQSLTLIATANQGSEATYESGFVIDKFPISRPNLTFSTLTVSNMSPEDSSIYLCSVEGRGTKNIQYFGAGTRLSVL.

This clonotype was detected ten times or more. CDR3 sequence (DNA): TGTGCCAGCCGAGGGGACAGCCCTGAACCCCAGCATTTT. Translating gives CASRGDSPEPQHF. The chain joins TRBV6-2 or TRBV6-3 to TRBJ1-5, with TRBD1 matching 7 bases. The J segment lost 10 bases and the V segment lost 8 bases, leaving 11 bases of the junction unmatched. There are 13 residues in the CDR3. CDR1 and CDR2 (germline): MNHEY, SVGEGT.